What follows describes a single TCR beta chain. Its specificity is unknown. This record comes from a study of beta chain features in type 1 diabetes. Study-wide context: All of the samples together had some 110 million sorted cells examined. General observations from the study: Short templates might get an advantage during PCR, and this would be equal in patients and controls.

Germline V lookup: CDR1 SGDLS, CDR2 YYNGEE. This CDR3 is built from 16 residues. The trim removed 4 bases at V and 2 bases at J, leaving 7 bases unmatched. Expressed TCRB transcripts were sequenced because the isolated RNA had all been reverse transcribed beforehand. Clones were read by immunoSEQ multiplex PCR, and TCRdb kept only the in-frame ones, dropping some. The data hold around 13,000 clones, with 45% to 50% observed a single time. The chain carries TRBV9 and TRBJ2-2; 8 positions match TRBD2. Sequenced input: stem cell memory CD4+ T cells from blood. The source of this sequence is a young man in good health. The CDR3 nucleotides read TGTGCCAGCAGCTCGCCGGGGGGGGCTAACACCGGGGAGCTGTTTTTT. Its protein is CASSSPGGANTGELFF.